Below are 4 T cell receptor beta chains sequenced from a single sample in a study of blood T cells in healthy people across ages (dated by TCRdb to the mid-2010s). The library was built by means of 5' RACE. A second roughly 7 to 12 cycle PCR used a sample-barcoded 5' primer and a J-beta primer mix. TCRdb reprocessing: public reads trimmed at Q25 with fastp, clones called with MiXCR, in-frame beta chains kept. Each entry is one CDR3 protein sequence, shown with its most common DNA and genes. Recorded for this sample are fewer than 2,000,000 distinct CDR3 sequences; approximately 40% of them occurred a single time. The ten largest clonotypes hold under 30% of the sample. Sample: blood. All receptors derive from a human donor in good health.

The chain links TRBV15 to TRBJ2-1; the D is unclear. Germline V gene sequence: CDR1 LNHNV, CDR2 YYDKDF (reference sequence). Trimming took 1 base from V and 7 from J, leaving 8 bases between them. The CDR3 has 13 amino acids. DNA for the CDR3: TGTGCCACCAGCAGAGGCGATCTAAATGAGCAGTTCTTC. It specifies CATSRGDLNEQFF.

The sample holds a few counts of this clonotype. The junction does not match germline at one end; this may be a read error. The rearrangement uses TRBV7-8 and TRBJ1-1, with D maybe TRBD1 (6 bases). The CDR3 has 17 residues. The germline V gene encodes CDR1 SGHVS and CDR2 FQNEAQ. CDR3 protein: CASSLAVRGGRNTEAFF. The CDR3 DNA follows: TGTGCCAGCAGCCTAGCGGTCAGGGGAGGGAGGAACACTGAAGCTTTCTTT.

In its sample, this clonotype was seen a few times. The gene calls are TRBV5-5 and TRBJ2-5; 10 bases agree with TRBD1. The CDR3 has 15 residues. Looked up from germline, CDR1 is SGHKS and CDR2 is YYEKEE (reference sequence). After removal of 3 bases from V and 5 bases from J, the junction contained 7 bases not matched to a gene. The CDR3 DNA sequence: TGTGCCAGCAGCTACATTCCGGGACAGGGGGAGACCCAGTACTTC. Translated, it gives CASSYIPGQGETQYF.

In DNA, the CDR3 is TGCGCCAGCAGCCAAGACCCAAGTGGCCGGGGTAGAGAGACCCAGTACTTC. It encodes CASSQDPSGRGRETQYF. The chain employs TRBV4-3 and TRBJ2-5; a possible D gene is TRBD2 (5 bases). From germline, CDR1 is LGHNA and CDR2 YSLEER. The CDR3 loop spans 17 amino acids. V lost 0 bases and J lost 4, with 18 bases in between.